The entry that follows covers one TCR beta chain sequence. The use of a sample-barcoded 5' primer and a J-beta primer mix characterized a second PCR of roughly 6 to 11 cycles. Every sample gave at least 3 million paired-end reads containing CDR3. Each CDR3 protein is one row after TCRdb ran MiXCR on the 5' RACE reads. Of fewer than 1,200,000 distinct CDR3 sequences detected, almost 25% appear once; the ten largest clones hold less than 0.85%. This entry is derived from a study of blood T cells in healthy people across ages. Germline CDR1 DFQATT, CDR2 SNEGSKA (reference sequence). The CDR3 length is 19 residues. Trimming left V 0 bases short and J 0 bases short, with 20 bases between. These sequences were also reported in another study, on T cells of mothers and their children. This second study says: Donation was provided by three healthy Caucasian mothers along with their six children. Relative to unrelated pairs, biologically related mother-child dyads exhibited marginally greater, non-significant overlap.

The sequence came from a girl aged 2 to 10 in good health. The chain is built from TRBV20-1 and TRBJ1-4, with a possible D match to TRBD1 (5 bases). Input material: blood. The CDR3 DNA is TGCAGTGCTAGAGATATGTTGGGGAGGGGTTCTTCAACTAATGAAAAACTGTTTTTT. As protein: CSARDMLGRGSSTNEKLFF.